The 12 T cell receptor beta chains below come from one sample, sequenced in a study of T-cell reconstitution after alpha-beta-depleted transplantation in children. Preparation of the TCRbeta library involved a method that used unique molecular identifiers. TCRdb processed the PCR reads anew with MiXCR; each CDR3 protein has one entry. This sample yields 220,000 or so distinct CDR3 sequences, of which less than 9% are seen a single time; 6.3% belongs to the top ten. The input for sequencing was PBMCs, mostly from graft donor cells, taken 180 days after TCRalphabeta/CD19-depleted stem cell transplant. These receptors were obtained from a male patient younger than 18 who had a stem cell transplant for acute lymphoblastic leukemia, so the T cells may come from the graft donor.

This clonotype was seen many times. This chain uses TRBV7-3 with TRBJ2-7, with D hard to call. The germline V gene encodes CDR1 SGHTA and CDR2 FQGTGA. V shed 1 base and J shed 2 bases, with 9 bases lying between them. This CDR3 is 14 amino acids long. The DNA of the CDR3 is TGTGCCAGCAGCTTAAAAGCAGGACCCTACGAGCAGTACTTC. It encodes CASSLKAGPYEQYF. Full variable domain (rest looked up from reference TRBV7-3 and TRBJ2-7): GAGVSQTPSNKVTEKGKYVELRCDPISGHTALYWYRQSLGQGPEFLIYFQGTGAADDSGLPNDRFFAVRPEGSVSTLKIQRTERGDSAVYLCASSLKAGPYEQYFGPGTRLTVT.

In this sample, this clonotype is medium-sized. This rearrangement joins TRBV4-2 to TRBJ2-1, with TRBD2 identical over 10 bases. Germline V gives CDR1 LGHNA, CDR2 YNFKEQ. The V gene end was trimmed by 5 bases and the J gene end by 6 bases; junction bases not matched to a gene: 7. The CDR3 spans 15 residues. The CDR3 is CASSVPGLAFNEQFF. CDR3 DNA: TGTGCCAGCAGCGTCCCGGGACTAGCGTTCAATGAGCAGTTCTTC.

With respect to this clonotype: Given a much more abundant clone one base away, this may be a read error. The chain employs TRBV10-1 and TRBJ2-1; D possibly matches TRBD1 or TRBD2 (5 bases each). Trimming took off 6 bases at V and 14 bases at J, with 26 bases between the two ends. CDR3 length equals 15 residues. Germline CDR1 reads WNHNN; CDR2 reads SYGVQD (reference sequence). The CDR3 sequence is CASSLTVSHQGEKFF. The CDR3 nucleotides are TGCGCCAGCAGCCTCACTGTGTCCCACCAGGGAGAGAAGTTCTTC.

This clonotype was recorded many times. This chain links TRBV5-1 with TRBJ2-7; 9 nucleotides match TRBD1. This CDR3 has 14 residues. V was clipped by 2 bases and J by 3 bases; unmatched bases: 3. Germline V gene lookup returns CDR1 SGHRS and CDR2 YFSETQ. This CDR3 reads CASSFRQGGYEQYF. The CDR3 coding sequence is TGCGCCAGCAGCTTTAGACAGGGGGGCTACGAGCAGTACTTC.

As for this clonotype: The junction differs from germline at one of its ends, possibly a read error. The chain combines TRBV18 with TRBJ2-3; D gene uncertain. CDR3 length: 12 amino acids. Germline CDR1 and CDR2: KGHSH and LQKENI. The CDR3 protein is CASSPSVNRRDF. Here the CDR3 DNA reads TGTGCCAGCTCACCAAGTGTGAATCGACGGGATTTT.

This clonotype was seen only a few times. V and J are TRBV12-3 or TRBV12-4 and TRBJ2-5, with 11 bases aligning to TRBD2. There are 14 residues in the CDR3. The V and J ends lost 3 bases and 5 bases, in that order; junction bases with no gene match: 2. The CDR3 region is CASSFLAGGETQYF. The CDR3 DNA is TGTGCCAGCAGTTTTCTAGCGGGGGGTGAGACCCAGTACTTC.

In its sample, this clonotype was seen many times. The chain recombines TRBV7-6 with TRBJ2-7; D not resolved. V was trimmed by 5 bases and J by 0 bases, leaving 8 bases between them. The CDR3 sequence is 13 residues long. Germline values: CDR1 SGHVS, CDR2 FNYEAQ. The CDR3: CASSPPSSYEQYF. CDR3 in DNA: TGTGCCAGCAGCCCGCCGAGCTCCTACGAGCAGTACTTC.

This clonotype was found a few times. The chain couples TRBV7-3 to TRBJ2-2; D not certain. The CDR3 loop spans 13 amino acids. The V gene's germline CDR1 is SGHTA and CDR2 FQGTGA. Trimming pared 4 bases from V and 6 bases from J, leaving 9 bases between. The CDR3: CASSWKGSGELFF. In nucleotides, the CDR3 is TGTGCCAGCAGCTGGAAAGGGTCCGGGGAGCTGTTTTTT. Variable domain in full (rest from reference TRBV7-3 and TRBJ2-2): GAGVSQTPSNKVTEKGKYVELRCDPISGHTALYWYRQSLGQGPEFLIYFQGTGAADDSGLPNDRFFAVRPEGSVSTLKIQRTERGDSAVYLCASSWKGSGELFFGEGSRLTVL.

This clonotype was picked up a small number of times. Germline and junction disagree at one end, which may indicate a read error. This CDR3 reads CCARDAQWRARNEKLFF. CDR3 in DNA: TGCTGTGCTAGAGATGCCCAGTGGAGGGCCAGGAATGAAAAACTGTTTTTT. This chain uses TRBV20-1 with TRBJ1-4; D remains unclear. This CDR3 region has 17 residues. Germline V gives CDR1 DFQATT, CDR2 SNEGSKA (reference sequence).

The table lists this clonotype with many counts. J is TRBJ1-1 and V is TRBV19; a weak D match, TRBD1 (6 bases). Germline V gene data show CDR1 as LNHDA and CDR2 as SQIVND (reference sequence). Trimming shortened V by 6 bases and J by 5 bases, and 13 bases separated the two germline ends. CDR3 length: 13 amino acids. Here the CDR3 DNA reads TGTGCCAGTAGGTTAACAGGGTCAACTGAAGCTTTCTTT. This sequence encodes CASRLTGSTEAFF.

This clonotype was counted a few times. V gene TRBV18 combines with J gene TRBJ2-7; D unclear. The CDR3 consists of 12 residues. V gave up 2 bases and J gave up 6 bases, with 8 bases separating them. CDR1 is KGHSH, CDR2 LQKENI, per germline. The CDR3 coding sequence is TGTGCCAGCTCACCAATCGAAGGCGAGCAGTACTTC. Its protein is CASSPIEGEQYF.

This clonotype came up many times. The chain employs TRBV20-1 and TRBJ2-1, with D possibly TRBD1 on 5 matching bases. V was pared by 6 bases and J by 4 bases, with 13 bases between. The CDR3 covers 13 residues. The germline CDR1 and CDR2 sequences are DFQATT and SNEGSKA (reference sequence). CDR3 protein: CSAQPGPYNEQFF. CDR3 in DNA: TGCAGTGCCCAGCCAGGGCCTTACAATGAGCAGTTCTTC.